These T cell receptor beta chains were read from a single sample in a study of T cell repertoires in cytomegalovirus infection. TCRdb reprocessed the reads via MiXCR and lists one record per CDR3 protein. The sample includes about 400,000 distinct CDR3 sequences, approximately 35% of them seen just once. These receptors have no identified antigens. The input for sequencing was cultured PBMCs, taken from culture after CMV antigen stimulation. The receptors were gathered from a human donor in good health (CMV status not recorded). Some clones in this sample may be carry-over from other donors' samples. The CDR3 runs from the conserved cysteine through the conserved F or W. A D gene is named only where the DNA matches it firmly. Some rows have no size entry. The others give once, few or many, or a class for an expanded clone.

V,D,size,J,DNA,CDR3
TRBV10-3,-,-,TRBJ1-1,TGTGCCATCAATCCGACACCGGACGACACTGAAGCTTTCTTT,CAINPTPDDTEAFF
TRBV7-6,TRBD2,many,TRBJ2-2,TGTGCCAGCAGCCTTACTCCTTGGACTAGCGGAGGCCCCGGGGAGCTGTTTTTT,CASSLTPWTSGGPGELFF
TRBV6-5,-,few,TRBJ1-1,TGTGCCAGCAGTTACCTTATGAACACTGAAGCTTTCTTT,CASSYLMNTEAFF
TRBV7-2,-,many,TRBJ2-1,TGTGCCAGCAGCTTCGGCAGGGTTAATGAGCAGTTCTTC,CASSFGRVNEQFF
TRBV7-2,TRBD2,many,TRBJ2-1,TGTGCCTGCGGGAGCGGGGTTTCCTACAATGAGCAGTTCTTC,CACGSGVSYNEQFF
TRBV27,-,few,TRBJ2-1,TGTGCCAGCAGTTTATACTCCATCGGGACCTACAATGAGCAGTTCTTC,CASSLYSIGTYNEQFF
TRBV10-3,TRBD1,-,TRBJ1-1,TGTGCCATCAGTGTTAGCAGGGGGCGGACTGAAGCTTTCTTT,CAISVSRGRTEAFF
TRBV28,TRBD1,-,TRBJ2-3,TGTGCCAGCAGCAAGGGGGGACAGGGGCTAGATACGCAGTATTTT,CASSKGGQGLDTQYF
TRBV20-1,TRBD1,-,TRBJ2-1,TGCAGTGCCACGGACAGGGGCCGAGAGCAGTTCTTC,CSATDRGREQFF
TRBV24-1,-,few,TRBJ2-3,TGTGCCACCAGTGAGCCCTACCCAGATACGCAGTATTTT,CATSEPYPDTQYF
TRBV27,-,-,TRBJ1-1,TGTGCCAGCAGGGCGACAGGAATTAACACTGAAGCTTTCTTT,CASRATGINTEAFF
TRBV7-2,-,many,TRBJ1-3,TGTGCCAGCTCCGACCTTGGGTCGTCTGGAAACACCATATATTTT,CASSDLGSSGNTIYF
TRBV2,-,-,TRBJ2-1,TGTGCCAGCAGGGCAGACTCCTACAATGAGCAGTTCTTC,CASRADSYNEQFF
TRBV11-3,TRBD2,-,TRBJ2-3,TGTGCCAGCAGCTTAGTGGGACTAGTAACAGATACGCAGTATTTT,CASSLVGLVTDTQYF
TRBV10-3,-,few,TRBJ2-2,TGTGCCATCAGCTCTGGACAGTACACCGGGGAGCTGTTTTTT,CAISSGQYTGELFF
TRBV6-1,-,-,TRBJ2-5,TGTGCCAGCAGGGGGTCGGAACAGCATCTACAAGAGACCCAGTACTTC,CASRGSEQHLQETQYF
TRBV29-1,-,-,TRBJ2-1,TGCAGCGCTCGAGCCCTTGAGCAGTTCTTC,CSARALEQFF
TRBV7-2,-,many,TRBJ2-1,TGTGCCAGCAGCCGCCCGCCCGGACTGATGGGCACTGAGCAGTTCTTC,CASSRPPGLMGTEQFF
TRBV7-2,-,many,TRBJ2-1,TGTGCCAGCAGCTTAAACATGCGCGGCGAGCAGTTCTTC,CASSLNMRGEQFF
TRBV11-2,TRBD2,-,TRBJ2-1,TGTGCCAGCAGCTTTCTAGCGGGGTTCGAGCAGTTCTTC,CASSFLAGFEQFF
TRBV7-2,-,many,TRBJ1-5,TGTGCCAGCAGCTTAGGGCAGAACAATCAGCCCCAGCATTTT,CASSLGQNNQPQHF
TRBV20-1,TRBD1,-,TRBJ2-5,TGCAGTGCTAGCCAGACAGGGCTGCAAGAGACCCAGTACTTC,CSASQTGLQETQYF
TRBV12-3/TRBV12-4,-,few,TRBJ1-1,TGTGCCAGCAGTTTCGGCACGGGTCAAGAAGCTTTCTTT,CASSFGTGQEAFF
TRBV7-2,-,many,TRBJ1-2,TGTGCCAGCAGCTCGTCGCCTAACTATGGCTACACCTTC,CASSSSPNYGYTF
TRBV4-3,-,few,TRBJ2-1,TGCGCCAGCAGCCAAGGCCGGGACTCCTACAATGAGCAGTTCTTC,CASSQGRDSYNEQFF
TRBV28,-,few,TRBJ2-3,TGTGCCAGCAGTTTGGAGAGTGTGACAGATACGCAGTATTTT,CASSLESVTDTQYF
TRBV7-2,TRBD2,many,TRBJ2-1,TGTGCCAGCAGCCCAACTAGCGGGAGAGACAATGAGCAGTTCTTC,CASSPTSGRDNEQFF
TRBV29-1,TRBD2,-,TRBJ2-1,TGCAGCGTTGTCAGGTGGGAGGGTTACAATGAGCAGTTCTTC,CSVVRWEGYNEQFF
TRBV19,-,-,TRBJ1-1,TGTGCCAGTAGTATTCGGGGGGCGAAGAACACTGAAGCTTTCTTT,CASSIRGAKNTEAFF
TRBV28,-,-,TRBJ2-7,TGTGCCAGCAGTTCCCCGACTAAAGACTACGAGCAGTACTTC,CASSSPTKDYEQYF
TRBV7-2,TRBD1,-,TRBJ2-5,TGTGCCAGCAGCACTGCTGCAACAGGGGGGAGAGAGACCCAGTACTTC,CASSTAATGGRETQYF
TRBV28,-,many,TRBJ2-7,TGTGCCAGCACCATAAGCGAGGGAGGTTCCTACGAGCAGTACTTC,CASTISEGGSYEQYF
TRBV5-1,TRBD2,-,TRBJ2-1,TGCGCCAGCACCAATAGACTAGCGGGATCCAATGAGCAGTTCTTC,CASTNRLAGSNEQFF
TRBV7-2,-,-,TRBJ2-3,TGTGCCAGCAGCGCGACCGGGACAACCAGCACAGATACGCAGTATTTT,CASSATGTTSTDTQYF
TRBV7-3,-,-,TRBJ2-3,TGTGCCAGCAGCTTATCGAGGGCAAGGGGACGGGATACGCAGTATTTT,CASSLSRARGRDTQYF
TRBV19,-,few,TRBJ1-2,TGTGCCAGTGCTGAGGGGACGTCTAACTATGGCTACACCTTC,CASAEGTSNYGYTF
TRBV11-2,-,-,TRBJ2-6,TGTGCCAGCAGCTTAATGTCGGGCTTACCCGGCTCTGGGGCCAACGTCCTGACTTTC,CASSLMSGLPGSGANVLTF
TRBV28,TRBD2,-,TRBJ2-1,TGTGCCAGCAATCCGGGTGCGGGAGACGCGAATGAGCAGTTCTTC,CASNPGAGDANEQFF
TRBV6-5,TRBD1,-,TRBJ1-6,TGTGCCAGCAGTTACACGGGACAGGGATCACCCCTCCACTTT,CASSYTGQGSPLHF
TRBV7-2,-,-,TRBJ1-5,TGTGCCAGCAGTTCAGGGCAGGGTCAGCCCCAGCATTTT,CASSSGQGQPQHF
TRBV12-3/TRBV12-4,-,-,TRBJ1-1,TGTGCCAGCGCTCCCCCGAACACTGAAGCTTTCTTT,CASAPPNTEAFF
TRBV20-1,-,-,TRBJ1-1,TGCAGTGCCTGGGGGGGGCGGGCCACTGAAGCTTTCTTT,CSAWGGRATEAFF
TRBV4-3,TRBD2,-,TRBJ2-1,TGCGCCAGCAGCCAAGTCCAGCGGGAGTATCATGAGCAGTTCTTC,CASSQVQREYHEQFF
TRBV6-2/TRBV6-3,TRBD2,-,TRBJ2-1,TGTGCCACCCTAAACCTATGGGGGGCTAGCGGGAAGGATGAGCAGTTCTTC,CATLNLWGASGKDEQFF
TRBV20-1,TRBD1,once,TRBJ1-4,TGCAGTGCTAGAGAGGACAGGGTTGCGGGAAAACTGTTTTTT,CSAREDRVAGKLFF
TRBV6-6,-,-,TRBJ2-1,TGTGCCAGCAGTCACCGGGGGGCAGCCTCCTACAATGAGCAGTTCTTC,CASSHRGAASYNEQFF
TRBV12-3/TRBV12-4,-,-,TRBJ2-1,TGTGCCAGCAGCAACAGGGCAAATGAGCAGTTCTTC,CASSNRANEQFF
TRBV7-2,TRBD1,many,TRBJ2-2,TGTGCCAGCAGCCCAGGACAGGGTCCCACCGGGGAGCTGTTTTTT,CASSPGQGPTGELFF
TRBV4-2,-,few,TRBJ2-1,TGTGCCAGCAGCCGCCCAGCGGTGAGCTCCTACAATGAGCAGTTCTTC,CASSRPAVSSYNEQFF
TRBV27,-,-,TRBJ1-5,TGTGCCAGCAGTTTGTGGGGAAGCAGCAATCAGCCCCAGCATTTT,CASSLWGSSNQPQHF
TRBV2,-,-,TRBJ2-5,TGTGCCAGCAGTGTGAACAGGGCGGAGACCCAGTACTTC,CASSVNRAETQYF
TRBV11-3,-,-,TRBJ1-1,TGTGCCAGCAGCTCGGGTCCACTCGGCACTGAAGCTTTCTTT,CASSSGPLGTEAFF
TRBV6-5,TRBD1,-,TRBJ2-7,TGTGCCAGCAGTGCTGGGGACAGGGGATCCTACGAGCAGTACTTC,CASSAGDRGSYEQYF
TRBV7-2,TRBD1,-,TRBJ2-3,TGTGCCAGCAGGCCGGGACAGGGCTCAGATACGCAGTATTTT,CASRPGQGSDTQYF
TRBV7-8,TRBD2,many,TRBJ2-1,TGTGCCAGCAGCTACATAGCGGGAGTGGGCAATGAGCAGTTCTTC,CASSYIAGVGNEQFF
TRBV7-2,-,-,TRBJ1-1,TGTGCCAGCAGCGCTCTTCCGGGCGCCAACACTGAAGCTTTCTTT,CASSALPGANTEAFF
TRBV4-1,-,many,TRBJ2-1,TGCGCCAGCAGCCAAGAGACGGCTAGCAACAATGAGCAGTTCTTC,CASSQETASNNEQFF